This TCR beta chain is drawn from a study of Ad26.COV2.S vaccination and SARS-CoV-2 variants. The germline CDR1 and CDR2 sequences are MGHRA and YSYEKL. There are 14 residues in the CDR3. Trimming took 7 bases from V and 5 from J; bases not matched to a gene: 9. Study-level results: Breadth, reportedly substantial, characterized the spike-specific CD8+ and CD4+ T cell responses after vaccination. Placebo and vaccine recipients had non-spike TCR breadth that was similar.

Turning to this clone: The antigen is unknown.

Assay used: immunoSEQ multiplex PCR; TCRdb lists only in-frame clones, some missing. The sample lists about 350,000 clones, 92% occurring once. Sequencing used peripheral blood, obtained after recovery from COVID-19. This TCR derives from a human donor who had recovered from COVID-19. The chain joins TRBV4-1 to TRBJ2-5, with TRBD2 matching over 8 bases. The CDR3 DNA follows: TGCGCCAGCACGGTCCGGGGGGGCAACGAGACCCAGTACTTC. Translating gives CASTVRGGNETQYF.